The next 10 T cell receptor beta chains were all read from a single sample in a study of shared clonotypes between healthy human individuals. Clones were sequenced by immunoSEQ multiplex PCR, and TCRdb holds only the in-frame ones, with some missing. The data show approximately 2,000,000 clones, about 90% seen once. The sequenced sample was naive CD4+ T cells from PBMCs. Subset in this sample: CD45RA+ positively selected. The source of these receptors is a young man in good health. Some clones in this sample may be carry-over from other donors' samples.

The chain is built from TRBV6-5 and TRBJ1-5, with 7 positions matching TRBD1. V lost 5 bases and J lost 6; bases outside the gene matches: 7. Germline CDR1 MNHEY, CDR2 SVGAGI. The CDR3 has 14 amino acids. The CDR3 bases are TGTGCCAGCAGTCCACGACAGGGTAGTCAGCCCCAGCATTTT. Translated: CASSPRQGSQPQHF.

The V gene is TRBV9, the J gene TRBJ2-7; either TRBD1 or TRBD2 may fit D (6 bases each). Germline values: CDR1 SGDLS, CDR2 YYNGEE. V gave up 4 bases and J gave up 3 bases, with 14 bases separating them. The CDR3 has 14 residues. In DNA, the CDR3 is TGTGCCAGCAGCCCCCGGGGGCGAGACTACGAGCAGTACTTC. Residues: CASSPRGRDYEQYF. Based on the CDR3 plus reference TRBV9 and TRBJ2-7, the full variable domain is DSGVTQTPKHLITATGQRVTLRCSPRSGDLSVYWYQQSLDQGLQFLIQYYNGEERAKGNILERFSAQQFPDLHSELNLSSLELGDSALYFCASSPRGRDYEQYFGPGTRLTVT.

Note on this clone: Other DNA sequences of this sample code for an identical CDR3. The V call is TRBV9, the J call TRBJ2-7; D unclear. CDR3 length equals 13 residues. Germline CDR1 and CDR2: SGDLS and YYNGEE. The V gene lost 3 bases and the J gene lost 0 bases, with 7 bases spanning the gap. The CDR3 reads CASSAPSSYEQYF. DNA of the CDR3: TGTGCCAGCAGCGCCCCAAGCTCCTACGAGCAGTACTTC. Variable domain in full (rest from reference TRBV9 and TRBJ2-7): DSGVTQTPKHLITATGQRVTLRCSPRSGDLSVYWYQQSLDQGLQFLIQYYNGEERAKGNILERFSAQQFPDLHSELNLSSLELGDSALYFCASSAPSSYEQYFGPGTRLTVT.

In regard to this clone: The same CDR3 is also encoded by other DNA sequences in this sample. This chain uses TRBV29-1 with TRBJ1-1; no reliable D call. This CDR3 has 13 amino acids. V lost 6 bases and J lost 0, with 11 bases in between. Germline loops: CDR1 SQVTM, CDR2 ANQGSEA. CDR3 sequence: CSVEGRLNTEAFF. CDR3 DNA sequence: TGCAGCGTAGAGGGTAGACTGAACACTGAAGCTTTCTTT. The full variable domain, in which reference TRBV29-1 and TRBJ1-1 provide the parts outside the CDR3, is SAVISQKPSRDICQRGTSLTIQCQVDSQVTMMFWYRQQPGQSLTLIATANQGSEATYESGFVIDKFPISRPNLTFSTLTVSNMSPEDSSIYLCSVEGRLNTEAFFGQGTRLTVV.

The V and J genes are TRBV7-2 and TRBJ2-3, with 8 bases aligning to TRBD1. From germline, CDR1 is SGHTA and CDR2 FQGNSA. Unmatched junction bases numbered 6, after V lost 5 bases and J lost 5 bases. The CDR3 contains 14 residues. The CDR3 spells CASSPRGREDTQYF. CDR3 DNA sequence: TGTGCCAGCAGCCCCAGGGGGCGCGAAGATACGCAGTATTTT. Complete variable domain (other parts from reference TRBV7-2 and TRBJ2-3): GAGVSQSPSNKVTEKGKDVELRCDPISGHTALYWYRQSLGQGLEFLIYFQGNSAPDKSGLPSDRFSAERTGGSVSTLTIQRTQQEDSAVYLCASSPRGREDTQYFGPGTRLTVL.

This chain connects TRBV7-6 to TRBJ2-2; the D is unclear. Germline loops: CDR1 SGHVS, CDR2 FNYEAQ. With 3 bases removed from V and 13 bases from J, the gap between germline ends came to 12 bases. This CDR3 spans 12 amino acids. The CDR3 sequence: CASSFLSGPLFF. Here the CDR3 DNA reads TGTGCCAGCAGCTTCTTATCCGGCCCGCTGTTTTTT.

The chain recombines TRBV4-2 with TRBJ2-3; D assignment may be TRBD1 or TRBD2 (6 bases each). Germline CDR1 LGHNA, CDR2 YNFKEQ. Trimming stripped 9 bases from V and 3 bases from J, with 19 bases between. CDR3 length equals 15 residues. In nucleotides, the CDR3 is TGTGCCAGTGGGGGGCGGGATCCCGCAACAGATACGCAGTATTTT. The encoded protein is CASGGRDPATDTQYF.

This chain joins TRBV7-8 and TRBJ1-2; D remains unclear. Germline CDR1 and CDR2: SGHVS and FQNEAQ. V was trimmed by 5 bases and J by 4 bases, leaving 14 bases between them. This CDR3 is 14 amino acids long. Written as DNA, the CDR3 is TGTGCCAGCAGCCCTAAGGGTCGGGGCTATGGCTACACCTTC. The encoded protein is CASSPKGRGYGYTF. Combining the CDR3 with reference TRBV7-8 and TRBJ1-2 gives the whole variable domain GAGVSQSPRYKVAKRGQDVALRCDPISGHVSLFWYQQALGQGPEFLTYFQNEAQLDKSGLPSDRFFAERPEGSVSTLKIQRTQQEDSAVYLCASSPKGRGYGYTFGSGTRLTVV.

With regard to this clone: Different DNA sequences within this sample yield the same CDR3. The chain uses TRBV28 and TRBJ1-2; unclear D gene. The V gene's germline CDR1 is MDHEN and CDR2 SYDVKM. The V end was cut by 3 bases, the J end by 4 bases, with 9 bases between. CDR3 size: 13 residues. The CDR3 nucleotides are TGTGCCAGCAGTTTGGGAGGGAGCTATGGCTACACCTTC. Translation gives CASSLGGSYGYTF.

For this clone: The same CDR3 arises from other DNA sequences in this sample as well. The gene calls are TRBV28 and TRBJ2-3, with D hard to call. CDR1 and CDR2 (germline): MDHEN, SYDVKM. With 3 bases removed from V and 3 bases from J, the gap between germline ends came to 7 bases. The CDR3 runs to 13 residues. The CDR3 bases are TGTGCCAGCAGTTTGTACAGTACAGATACGCAGTATTTT. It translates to CASSLYSTDTQYF.